The sequence of this TCR beta chain was determined in a study of T cell clones after liver transplantation. Study-wide background: TCRbeta sequencing after a pre-transplant mixed lymphocyte reaction identified graft-donor-reactive clones, later tracked in post-transplant blood. Tolerant meant at least one year fully off immunosuppression without liver enzymes above twice normal.

As for this clone: Its antigen remains unidentified. Within the sample, other DNA sequences also encode this same CDR3.

Study-level points and caveats: Graft donor-reactive T cells may have migrated into the graft rather than being deleted. A significant post-transplant drop in circulating graft-donor-reactive CD4 TCRbeta sequences occurred in most of the 8 subjects.

TCRdb keeps only in-frame clones here, not all; method: immunoSEQ multiplex PCR. The sample contains roughly 80,000 clones, over 80% of which appear only once. The source material was CD4+ T cells from blood, sampled at the 22-month timepoint. This sequence originates from a human patient who received a liver transplant. Some T cells may be transferred from the graft donor.

CDR3 coding DNA: TGTGCCAGCAGCTTAGCGGGAGGGCCGGATGAGCAGTTCTTC. Translated, it gives CASSLAGGPDEQFF. This rearrangement joins TRBV7-2 to TRBJ2-1, with 7 bases fitting TRBD2. The CDR3 contains 14 residues. The junction had 4 bases not matched to a gene; V was cut back by 0 bases and J by 8 bases. The germline gives CDR1 SGHTA, CDR2 FQGNSA.